Listed here are 21 T cell receptor beta chains from one sample, sequenced in a study of T cells after posttransplantation cyclophosphamide. The assay was immunoSEQ multiplex PCR, and TCRdb's table has in-frame clones only and misses some. The table has a few thousand clones, over 65% seen once. Treatment was busulfan-fludarabine conditioning, a marrow graft, and cyclophosphamide on days +3 and +4. The material sequenced was PBMCs, taken after allogeneic stem cell transplant with posttransplant cyclophosphamide. Receptors were obtained from a female patient aged 45-65 years who received an allogeneic stem cell transplant from a related donor, was CMV-positive, and had no GVHD. Some T cells may be graft donor cells.

This rearrangement joins TRBV10-1 to TRBJ1-5; no definite D call. The CDR3 is 13 amino acids. Germline V gives CDR1 WNHNN, CDR2 SYGVQD (reference sequence). Trimming pared 5 bases from V and 4 bases from J, leaving 9 bases between. CDR3 region: CASSPQENQPQHF. In nucleotides, the CDR3 is TGCGCCAGCAGTCCCCAGGAAAATCAGCCCCAGCATTTT.

This clone was recorded once. The chain carries TRBV6-5 and TRBJ1-2, with 7 nucleotides matching TRBD1. Germline assignment: CDR1 MNHEY and CDR2 SVGAGI. This CDR3 is built from 12 residues. Trimming removed 9 bases from V and 7 bases from J; junction bases left unmatched: 8. CDR3 amino acids: CASLRQGGGYTF. The CDR3 bases are TGTGCCAGTCTCCGACAGGGTGGTGGCTACACCTTC.

There are a few counts of this clone. V and J are TRBV19 and TRBJ1-5; TRBD1 agrees at 8 bases. Unmatched junction bases numbered 8, after V lost 4 bases and J lost 6 bases. CDR1 and CDR2 (germline): LNHDA, SQIVND (reference sequence). This CDR3 region has 15 residues. The CDR3 loop is CASSTPGQGTQPQHF. CDR3 coding DNA: TGTGCCAGTAGTACCCCCGGACAGGGCACTCAGCCCCAGCATTTT.

The V and J genes are TRBV7-2 and TRBJ2-1, with 7 bases identical to TRBD2. Germline trimming cut 1 base from V and 8 bases from J; bases unmatched to any gene: 8. This CDR3 spans 15 amino acids. The germline gives CDR1 SGHTA, CDR2 FQGNSA. The chain's CDR3 is CASSLGSAGVDEQFF. Written as DNA, the CDR3 is TGTGCCAGCAGCTTAGGGTCGGCGGGGGTCGATGAGCAGTTCTTC.

The rearrangement joins TRBV11-3 to TRBJ2-7; TRBD1 aligns across 9 bases. The germline CDR1 and CDR2 sequences are SGHNT and YENEEA. The CDR3 extends over 13 amino acids. V gave up 5 bases and J gave up 5 bases; unmatched junction bases: 4. CDR3 DNA: TGTGCCAGCAGCGGACAGGGGAGGAACGAGCAGTACTTC. Translation gives CASSGQGRNEQYF.

The chain links TRBV5-1 to TRBJ2-2; 9 bases line up with TRBD2. The CDR3 consists of 18 residues. Germline CDR1 and CDR2: SGHRS and YFSETQ. V lost 0 bases, J lost 5 bases, and 11 bases stayed unmatched. CDR3 nucleotides: TGCGCCAGCAGCTTGGCGGGCCTAGCGGGAATAGGTACCGGGGAGCTGTTTTTT. Protein sequence: CASSLAGLAGIGTGELFF.

The chain combines TRBV5-6 with TRBJ1-5, with D unresolved. Germline V gene data show CDR1 as SGHDT and CDR2 as YYEEEE. The CDR3 is made up of 14 amino acids. The ends were cut back, 3 bases at V and 5 bases at J, with 12 bases in the middle. The CDR3 loop reads CASSSKGDYQPQHF. The DNA of the CDR3 is TGTGCCAGCAGCTCGAAGGGAGATTATCAGCCCCAGCATTTT.

This clone is termed large (0.1 to 1%). The chain is built from TRBV9 and TRBJ2-1; D may be TRBD1 (6 bases). The CDR3 runs to 15 residues. The V gene lost 4 bases and the J gene lost 2 bases, with 13 bases spanning the gap. From germline, CDR1 is SGDLS and CDR2 YYNGEE. The CDR3, as DNA: TGTGCCAGCAGCCCACAACAGGGACCCTACAATGAGCAGTTCTTC. This codes for CASSPQQGPYNEQFF.

This rearrangement joins TRBV9 to TRBJ1-2; D uncertain. The CDR3 length is 13 residues. Germline CDR1 and CDR2: SGDLS and YYNGEE. Trimming left V 5 bases short and J 0 bases short, with 8 bases between. The CDR3 sequence is CASSDRANYGYTF. The CDR3 DNA is TGTGCCAGCAGTGACCGGGCTAACTATGGCTACACCTTC.

This chain connects TRBV18 to TRBJ1-2; D may be TRBD1 (6 bases). Per germline, CDR1 KGHSH and CDR2 LQKENI. V lost 5 bases and J lost 0, with 13 bases in between. CDR3 length: 15 residues. The CDR3 sequence: CASSVRGASNYGYTF. As DNA, the CDR3 is TGTGCCAGCTCAGTTCGGGGGGCCTCTAACTATGGCTACACCTTC.

This clone was seen a handful of times. V gene TRBV11-3 combines with J gene TRBJ1-6; 7 bases align to TRBD1. The germline CDR1 and CDR2 sequences are SGHNT and YENEEA. The V segment lost 5 bases and the J segment 7 bases; nucleotides outside the gene matches: 2. CDR3 length: 13 residues. The DNA for the CDR3 is TGTGCCAGCAGCCGGGACAGAAATTCACCCCTCCACTTT. It translates to CASSRDRNSPLHF.

The chain has TRBV4-2 and TRBJ2-1; unclear D gene. Trimming took off 0 bases at V and 8 bases at J, with 11 bases between the two ends. Germline V lookup: CDR1 LGHNA, CDR2 YNFKEQ. The CDR3 is 14 amino acids. The CDR3 nucleotides read TGTGCCAGCAGCCAAGACCGTAGCTCCCATGAGCAGTTCTTC. Its protein is CASSQDRSSHEQFF.

The chain employs TRBV23-1 and TRBJ2-7; the match to TRBD2 covers 7 bases. TRBV23-1 belongs to the ORF category, with a function that is uncertain. The CDR3 spans 18 residues. With V trimmed by 0 bases and J by 6 bases, 17 bases remained unmatched. The chain's CDR3 is CASSQSCRDEPGGSEQYF. In nucleotides, the CDR3 is TGCGCCAGCAGTCAATCGTGCAGGGACGAACCGGGGGGTTCCGAGCAGTACTTC.

This sequence joins TRBV4-2 and TRBJ2-1; the D gene is possibly TRBD1 (6 bases). The CDR3 length is 15 residues. V was trimmed by 1 base and J by 0 bases, leaving 7 bases between them. Germline loops: CDR1 LGHNA, CDR2 YNFKEQ. CDR3 sequence reads: CASSQGTDSYNEQFF. CDR3 nucleotide sequence: TGTGCCAGCAGCCAAGGGACAGACTCCTACAATGAGCAGTTCTTC.

V is TRBV9 and J is TRBJ2-7; D possibly corresponds to TRBD2 (6 bases). Between the trimmed V and J ends, which lost 0 bases and 6 bases, there was a span of 10 bases. The CDR3 consists of 13 residues. Germline V gene sequence: CDR1 SGDLS, CDR2 YYNGEE. The chain's CDR3 is CASSVAGGSEQYF. The CDR3 DNA sequence: TGTGCCAGCAGCGTAGCTGGAGGGAGCGAGCAGTACTTC.

The V call is TRBV5-1, the J call TRBJ2-1; 7 bases are shared with TRBD2. Trimming cost V 1 base and J 5 bases; bases outside gene matches: 6. The CDR3 loop spans 15 amino acids. Germline CDR1 reads SGHRS; CDR2 reads YFSETQ. CDR3 amino acids: CASSLPGRGNNEQFF. The CDR3 DNA follows: TGCGCCAGCAGCTTGCCGGGGCGGGGGAACAATGAGCAGTTCTTC. The entire variable domain, with the rest obtained from reference TRBV5-1 and TRBJ2-1, is as follows: KAGVTQTPRYLIKTRGQQVTLSCSPISGHRSVSWYQQTPGQGLQFLFEYFSETQRNKGNFPGRFSGRQFSNSRSEMNVSTLELGDSALYLCASSLPGRGNNEQFFGPGTRLTVL.

This clone was detected only a few times. The V gene is TRBV7-3, the J gene TRBJ2-3, with TRBD1 matching over 8 bases. After removal of 5 bases from V and 0 bases from J, the junction contained 4 bases not matched to a gene. The germline V gene has CDR1 SGHTA and CDR2 FQGTGA. This CDR3 comprises 15 residues. The CDR3 DNA follows: TGTGCCAGCAGCATTGGACAGGGAAGCACAGATACGCAGTATTTT. Protein product: CASSIGQGSTDTQYF.

This clone occurred a few times. V and J are TRBV7-9 and TRBJ2-1; D gene ambiguous. This CDR3 spans 16 amino acids. Germline CDR1 and CDR2: SEHNR and FQNEAQ (reference sequence). V lost 5 bases to trimming and J lost 0 bases, with 14 bases between them. In DNA, the CDR3 is TGTGCCAGCAGCAAGCAATCCCCGAGCTCCTACAATGAGCAGTTCTTC. Its translation is CASSKQSPSSYNEQFF.

This clone has more than one count but fewer than ten. This CDR3 is CASSLLAGGSYNEQFF. CDR3 bases: TGTGCCAGCAGTTTGTTAGCGGGAGGGTCCTACAATGAGCAGTTCTTC. V usage is TRBV28 and J usage is TRBJ2-1; 11 bases map to TRBD2. V was clipped by 3 bases and J by 1 base; unmatched bases: 2. This CDR3 contains 16 residues. In germline, CDR1 is MDHEN, CDR2 SYDVKM. Using reference TRBV28 and TRBJ2-1 for the parts outside the CDR3, the full variable domain is DVKVTQSSRYLVKRTGEKVFLECVQDMDHENMFWYRQDPGLGLRLIYFSYDVKMKEKGDIPEGYSVSREKKERFSLILESASTNQTSMYLCASSLLAGGSYNEQFFGPGTRLTVL.

This clone is a singleton in its sample. The J gene is TRBJ1-1, the V gene TRBV7-8; TRBD1 might be the D (6 bases). With 1 base removed from V and 0 bases from J, the gap between germline ends came to 12 bases. Per the germline V gene, CDR1 is SGHVS and CDR2 is FQNEAQ. The CDR3 consists of 16 residues. The CDR3 coding sequence is TGTGCCAGCAGCTTAGTGGCAGGGGCCATGAACACTGAAGCTTTCTTT. Protein product: CASSLVAGAMNTEAFF.

This clone is large in the sample. The chain is built from TRBV6-1 and TRBJ2-7; no clear D. In germline, CDR1 is MNHNS, CDR2 SASEGT. CDR3 size: 15 residues. V lost 0 bases, J lost 0 bases, and 9 bases lay in between. The CDR3 spells CASSEAPGSSYEQYF. The CDR3 DNA reads as TGTGCCAGCAGTGAAGCGCCAGGAAGCTCCTACGAGCAGTACTTC.